The rows below give T cell receptor beta chains drawn from one sample of a study of T-cell memory formation after mild COVID-19. TCRdb fed the 5' RACE reads into MiXCR, producing one record per CDR3 protein. The table lists hundreds of thousands of distinct CDR3 sequences, approximately 15% of them singletons. Material: PBMCs or a T cell subset sorted from them (not recorded which). The receptors derive from an adult woman who had mild COVID-19 (a few samples of this study predate the infection). Cell type and time point are not known. CDR3s include the opening cysteine and the closing phenylalanine or tryptophan.

cdr3_aa | j_call | v_call
CATSDQGQRNGGYTF | TRBJ1-2 | TRBV24-1
CASTTGGASGYTF | TRBJ1-2 | TRBV2
CASSLPGTSIKEQFF | TRBJ2-1 | TRBV5-1
CATIPAGGNTEAFF | TRBJ1-1 | TRBV6-4
CSAREGYSNQPQHF | TRBJ1-5 | TRBV20-1
CASSYGQGDNQPQHF | TRBJ1-5 | TRBV7-8
CASSPTGLAGGSSYNEQFF | TRBJ2-1 | TRBV5-1
CASSRRLEETQYF | TRBJ2-5 | TRBV7-6
CATNSGTPMNTEAFF | TRBJ1-1 | TRBV19
CASSFRTGAVNEKLFF | TRBJ1-4 | TRBV12-3/TRBV12-4
CASSLGLAGGSHF | TRBJ2-7 | TRBV12-1
CASSLAGQGGYEQYF | TRBJ2-7 | TRBV28
CASSRKAGITNYGYTF | TRBJ1-2 | TRBV7-2
CASSWGQQNTEAFF | TRBJ1-1 | TRBV6-2/TRBV6-3
CASSESGTSKLFF | TRBJ1-4 | TRBV2
CASSQGQRVYEQYF | TRBJ2-7 | TRBV5-1
CASSPGGTYLYEQYF | TRBJ2-7 | TRBV5-4
CASSEGLAGAGTDTQYF | TRBJ2-3 | TRBV5-1
CAISQDSPTYEQYF | TRBJ2-7 | TRBV10-3
CASSHRSGSGNTIYF | TRBJ1-3 | TRBV3-1
CSVEYGLSYGYTF | TRBJ1-2 | TRBV29-1
CASSPPIKDRPYEQYF | TRBJ2-7 | TRBV11-3